The T cell receptor beta chain described here comes from a study of T cells in localized non-small cell lung cancer. The germline gives CDR1 KGHSH, CDR2 LQKENI. This CDR3 spans 15 amino acids. Trimming removed 3 bases from V and 2 bases from J, with 12 bases in between. Here immunoSEQ multiplex PCR was the method, and the copy in TCRdb shows in-frame clones only, minus some. Of 40,000 to 55,000 clones detected, 81% appear once; the ten largest clones hold 17%. Sequencing was performed on peripheral blood mononuclear cells, taken before any cancer treatment. This clonotype originated in a man aged 40 to 70 with stage III lung adenocarcinoma. The chain joins TRBV18 to TRBJ2-3, with D perhaps matching TRBD1 (6 bases). In nucleotides, the CDR3 is TGTGCCAGCTCACCTAGGCGGACAGACACAGATACGCAGTATTTT. It yields the protein CASSPRRTDTDTQYF.